These 13 T cell receptor beta chains share one sample of origin, sequenced in a study of Graves' ophthalmopathy and Graves' hyperthyroidism. Investigators amplified TCR beta CDR3 regions from RNA transcripts. Second-round multiplex PCR came after a first-round RT-PCR that employed HTBI primers. A single record per CDR3 protein comes from TCRdb applying MiXCR to the multiplex PCR reads. Among around 1.1 million distinct CDR3 sequences listed, about 38% were seen once. The sequenced sample was peripheral blood or thyroid tissue (not recorded which). The receptor source for this set is an adult man with Graves' hyperthyroidism.

This clonotype was recorded at least ten times. The CDR3 region is CASSLGQHETQYF. CDR3 coding DNA: TGTGCCAGCAGCTTGGGCCAGCATGAGACCCAGTACTTC. The chain employs TRBV5-8 and TRBJ2-5; D remains ambiguous. From germline, CDR1 is SGHTS and CDR2 YDEGEE. This CDR3 contains 13 residues. The V end was cut by 0 bases, the J end by 5 bases, with 8 bases between.

Remarks on this clonotype: This is likely a read error, given that the CDR3 carries no conserved phenylalanine or tryptophan at its end. The DNA is left out, because the CDR3 cannot be placed on it with certainty; the CDR3 is given as TCRdb lists it. V usage is TRBV6-5 and J usage is TRBJ1-3; the table names TRBD1, a call not compared with the DNA. The germline V gene has CDR1 MNHEY and CDR2 SVGAGI. The CDR3 spans 13 residues, counting both ends. The CDR3 loop reads CASSYPTETHPVV.

The chain uses TRBV6-6 and TRBJ2-7; 7 nucleotides align to TRBD2. This CDR3 is built from 17 residues. Germline-derived CDR1 and CDR2 are MNHNY and SVGAGI (reference sequence). V shed 5 bases, J shed 1 base, and the junction held 14 bases outside the gene matches. CDR3 residues: CASSPRGWGGGSYEQYF. The CDR3 coding sequence is TGTGCCAGCAGTCCCCGCGGGTGGGGCGGGGGATCCTACGAGCAGTACTTC.

This clonotype came up many times. This chain links TRBV7-9 with TRBJ1-2; D perhaps matches TRBD1 (6 bases). The ends were cut back, 5 bases at V and 5 bases at J, with 12 bases in the middle. CDR1 is SEHNR and CDR2 is FQNEAQ in the germline V gene (reference sequence). CDR3 size: 13 residues. In DNA form, the CDR3 reads TGTGCCAGCAGCCCACAGGGATCGTATGGCTACACCTTC. It encodes CASSPQGSYGYTF.

This chain joins TRBV7-8 and TRBJ2-5; D is possibly TRBD1 (6 bases). Germline V gene data show CDR1 as SGHVS and CDR2 as FQNEAQ. This CDR3 comprises 14 residues. V was clipped by 4 bases and J by 2 bases, with 11 bases between them. As DNA, the CDR3 is TGTGCCAGCAGCTACCGGACAGCGCAAGAGACCCAGTACTTC. As protein: CASSYRTAQETQYF. Based on the CDR3 plus reference TRBV7-8 and TRBJ2-5, the full variable domain is GAGVSQSPRYKVAKRGQDVALRCDPISGHVSLFWYQQALGQGPEFLTYFQNEAQLDKSGLPSDRFFAERPEGSVSTLKIQRTQQEDSAVYLCASSYRTAQETQYFGPGTRLLVL.

Note on this clonotype: A read error is possible here, since a much larger clone lies one base away. The chain links TRBV2 to TRBJ1-1; D is unclear. The CDR3 is 14 residues long. Per the germline V gene, CDR1 is SNHLY and CDR2 is FYNNEI. The CDR3 here is CASSEADLNAEAFF. CDR3 DNA sequence: TGTGCCAGCAGTGAGGCAGACCTGAACGCTGAAGCTTTCTTT.

The rearrangement links TRBV12-3 or TRBV12-4 to TRBJ2-7, with no clear D. The V and J ends lost 5 bases and 2 bases respectively, with 10 bases between them. The CDR3 loop spans 13 amino acids. The CDR3 bases are TGTGCCAGCAGTGATAGGGTCCCCTACGAGCAGTACTTC. Translating gives CASSDRVPYEQYF.

This clonotype was counted only a few times. Relative to the germline gene, one junction end is altered; a read error may explain this. V is TRBV7-8 and J is TRBJ1-5; D perhaps matches TRBD1 (6 bases). The CDR3 sequence is 14 residues long. Germline V gene lookup returns CDR1 SGHVS and CDR2 FQNEAQ. The CDR3 loop is CASSTQGSNQSQHF. The CDR3 DNA follows: TGTGCCAGCAGCACACAGGGTAGCAATCAGTCCCAGCATTTT.

The chain uses TRBV7-8 and TRBJ2-7, with a possible D match to TRBD2 (5 bases). This CDR3 comprises 13 residues. V shed 5 bases and J shed 6 bases, with 14 bases lying between them. Germline assignment: CDR1 SGHVS and CDR2 FQNEAQ. In DNA form, the CDR3 reads TGTGCCAGCAGCGCCCTAGCATCCGGCGAGCAGTACTTC. This translates into CASSALASGEQYF.

The chain carries TRBV29-1 and TRBJ1-1; TRBD1 might be the D (6 bases). V lost 4 bases, J lost 2 bases, and 11 bases lay in between. Germline V gene sequence: CDR1 SQVTM, CDR2 ANQGSEA. The CDR3 has 13 amino acids. The CDR3 loop reads CSVGGGPNTEAFF. CDR3 nucleotides: TGCAGCGTTGGCGGGGGGCCCAACACTGAAGCTTTCTTT. The full variable domain, rest sourced from reference TRBV29-1 and TRBJ1-1, is SAVISQKPSRDICQRGTSLTIQCQVDSQVTMMFWYRQQPGQSLTLIATANQGSEATYESGFVIDKFPISRPNLTFSTLTVSNMSPEDSSIYLCSVGGGPNTEAFFGQGTRLTVV.

On this clonotype itself: A single base separates this from a much larger clone, so it may be a read error. The CDR3 DNA reads TGCAGTGCGGCGACTGGGACCATGGGCGAGCAGTACTTC. This codes for CSAATGTMGEQYF. V is TRBV20-1 and J is TRBJ2-7; the D call may be TRBD1 or TRBD2 (5 bases each). V lost 6 bases, J lost 6 bases, and 18 bases lay in between. Germline-derived CDR1 and CDR2 are DFQATT and SNEGSKA (reference sequence). CDR3 size: 13 residues.

This clonotype was picked up a small number of times. J is TRBJ1-1 and V is TRBV20-1; no definite D call. Germline CDR1 is DFQATT and CDR2 is SNEGSKA (reference sequence). The germline V and J ends were trimmed by 6 bases and 5 bases, with 7 bases remaining between them. The CDR3 covers 10 residues. The DNA for the CDR3 is TGCAGTGCACTAAAGACTGAAGCTTTCTTT. Protein product: CSALKTEAFF.

This clonotype was detected many times. The V gene is TRBV29-1, the J gene TRBJ1-5; no clear D gene. Trimming removed 4 bases at V and 4 bases at J, with 11 bases between. This CDR3 region has 13 residues. CDR1 SQVTM and CDR2 ANQGSEA come from the germline V gene. The DNA for the CDR3 is TGCAGCGTTGTTACCCAGCTTAATCAGCCCCAGCATTTT. Its protein product is CSVVTQLNQPQHF.